This TCR beta chain is from a study of blood T cell repertoires in COVID-19 (dated by TCRdb to about 2020). Study-level background: Samples from collaborators originated in the United States, Italy and Spain and spanned both the acute and convalescent phases of COVID-19. The material from the prospective study consisted of cDNA or gDNA derived from T cells, B-cell-depleted T cells, or PBMCs. Deeply sampled blood TCRbeta repertoires from subjects exposed to, actively infected with, or recovered from COVID-19 were included in the dataset. The samples were drawn from the first 160 participants of the ongoing ImmuneRACE study and from roughly 1,300 subjects provided by 6 global collaborators. The repertoires were released in a freely available public database intended as a resource for research on the immune response to SARS-CoV-2. Where available, HLA class I and class II types were taken from metadata supplied by the sample provider and were not determined by assay-based typing. Nearly every sample came with metadata listing a de-identified subject ID, COVID-19 status, age in years and sex.

Here is what the overall study found, with its caveats: The amount of clinical and demographic metadata varied by source and participant and was provided uncurated.

Sequences MNHEY (CDR1) and SMNVEV (CDR2) are obtained from the germline V gene (reference sequence). Spanning cysteine to phenylalanine, the CDR3 consists of 13 amino acids. Kept here is only the CDR3 DNA, which spans 39 bases and is read in frame from base 1. V loses 6 bases of germline sequence and J loses 4 bases, and the interval between the two ends is 7 bases. This clone was counted between two and nine times. The target of this receptor is not known. No base-level quality is on record; no much larger clone is a single base apart. Participants in the prospective study were aged roughly 18 to 89 years, lived in under 30 United States geographic areas, and enrolled through a virtual design. In the prospective study, cohorts were assigned on the basis of participant-reported clinical history obtained from a screening survey and a study questionnaire. Recovered participants in ImmuneRACE Cohort 3 were defined by two consecutive negative NP/OP PCR tests, clearance by a healthcare professional, or resolution of symptoms. Mobile phlebotomists in the prospective study collected whole blood, serum and a nasopharyngeal or oropharyngeal swab from every participant. Prospective study participants could optionally give additional blood draws and questionnaires over an approximately 2-month period. Prospective study blood samples were shipped either frozen or at room temperature before DNA extraction.

TCRbeta CDR3 regions were amplified from genomic DNA using the immunoSEQ Assay, a bias-controlled multiplex PCR. Per the authors' processing: The number of nucleated cells in each sample was estimated from the amplification of reference gene primers within the assay. To quantify the absolute abundance of each unique TCRbeta CDR3 rearrangement, sequence reads were collapsed and filtered. For each sample, productive Simpson clonality was calculated by taking the square root of Simpson's diversity index across productive rearrangements. TCRdb re-hosts the immuneACCESS table, in-frame sequences only. Its copies lack some clones; in the studies checked, an unresolved V gene accounts for under half of them, and the cause for the rest is not known. V, J and clone size were drawn from that table, and D and trimming were deduced from the DNA. Across this sample there are about 46,000 clones, with about 86% seen only once. Just over 3% of the sample is in the top ten clones.

The sequenced sample was PBMCs or T cells enriched from blood (not recorded which). This TCR was sampled from a woman between 50 and 59 years old who had recovered from COVID-19. The V gene is TRBV27 and the J gene is TRBJ1-6; no D segment can be confidently identified. The sequenced DNA is TGTGCCAGCAGGCGGAGGTATAATTCACCCCTCCACTTT. Its protein product is CASRRRYNSPLHF.